This T cell receptor (beta chain) was captured in a study of early stage breast cancer tumors. The wider study: About 70% of the 16 invasive tumors were ER+, PR+ and HER2-. Roughly 8 ER+/PR+/HER2- tumors were invasive ductal; four were invasive lobular. General observations from the study: Compared with adjacent normal breast, tumors showed about 2.3-fold denser, more clonal T cells.

Turning to this clone: Its target is not known.

Germline V gene sequence: CDR1 KGHSH, CDR2 LQKENI. V was pared by 3 bases and J by 7 bases, with 8 bases of the junction left unmatched. CDR3 size: 16 residues. Here immunoSEQ multiplex PCR was the method, and the copy in TCRdb shows in-frame clones only, minus some. Of about 36,000 clones in the sample, approximately 69% were seen once. The sequence came from a person aged 55 to 75 with breast cancer. The genes are TRBV18 and TRBJ2-2; 10 bases match TRBD2. What was sequenced was blood. Here the CDR3 reads CASSPFSGRTGGELFF. CDR3 DNA: TGTGCCAGCTCACCTTTTAGCGGGAGGACCGGCGGGGAGCTGTTTTTT.